The present T cell receptor (beta chain) was sequenced within a study of T cell responses to AZD1222 COVID-19 vaccine. As for the study in general: Samples with a second dose at about 4 or about 12 weeks were pooled together.

Sequencing was performed with immunoSEQ multiplex PCR; in TCRdb, only in-frame clones are kept and a portion is missing. The table includes 90,000 to 95,000 clones, over 75% detected once. The CDR3 totals 14 residues. V was pared by 6 bases and J by 4 bases, with 15 bases between. Germline CDR1 is KGHSH and CDR2 is LQKENI. The input for sequencing was peripheral blood, taken on day 0 of AZD1222 vaccination. J is TRBJ1-2 and V is TRBV18; TRBD1 might be the D (6 bases). This sequence originates from an adult in good health. The CDR3 loop is CASSQGQGSYGYTF. For the CDR3, the DNA is TGTGCCAGCTCCCAGGGGCAGGGGAGCTATGGCTACACCTTC. Full variable domain (rest looked up from reference TRBV18 and TRBJ1-2): NAGVMQNPRHLVRRRGQEARLRCSPMKGHSHVYWYRQLPEEGLKFMVYLQKENIIDESGMPKERFSAEFPKEGPSILRIQQVVRGDSAAYFCASSQGQGSYGYTFGSGTRLTVV.